The T cell receptor (beta chain) under discussion was sequenced for a study of CD8 T cells in ankylosing spondylitis. Study outcomes and limitations: Disease-linked clones displayed a CD8+ phenotype and appeared relatively rarely in peripheral blood. About 8 highly homologous variants made up a TCR beta motif, and this motif appeared characteristic of ankylosing spondylitis blood.

TCRdb used MiXCR to reprocess the 5' RACE reads, holding one entry per CDR3 protein. The sample gives a few hundred thousand distinct CDR3 sequences, approximately 20% of which show up once; about a sixth is in the top ten. This CDR3 comprises 18 residues. Germline V lookup: CDR1 KGHDR, CDR2 SFDVKD. V was cut by 4 bases and J by 1 base, with 21 bases left in between. This clonotype has a handful of counts. Its specificity is not known. J is TRBJ2-5 and V is TRBV24-1; D possibly uses TRBD1 or TRBD2 (6 bases each). The source is a male donor with ankylosing spondylitis. Sequencing was carried out using blood, either unsorted or a sorted T cell fraction (not recorded which). This chain's CDR3 is CATSEIYPLGGGQETQYF. As DNA, the CDR3 is TGTGCCACCAGTGAGATTTACCCCCTAGGAGGGGGCCAAGAGACCCAGTACTTC.